What follows are 2 T cell receptor beta chains derived from one specimen sequenced in a study of primary melanoma T cells and metastatic recurrence. Profiling relied on immunoSEQ multiplex PCR, and the TCRdb table lists in-frame clones only, not all of them. The sample holds over a thousand clones, about nine tenths seen once. What was sequenced was melanoma tumor tissue. Receptors were obtained from a human donor with melanoma.

There are a few counts of this clone. The chain joins TRBV1 to TRBJ1-5. TRBV1 constitutes a pseudogene. This CDR3 is built from 17 residues. In DNA, the CDR3 is TGCGCCAGCAGCCAAGATGGGATGGGCCAGAGCAATCAGCCCCAGCATTTT. Translation gives CASSQDGMGQSNQPQHF.

The V and J genes are TRBV10-2 and TRBJ1-1; 7 bases are a match to TRBD1. This CDR3 region has 13 residues. The V gene's germline CDR1 is WSHSY and CDR2 SAAADI. The V and J ends lost 5 bases and 9 bases, in that order; junction bases with no gene match: 9. The CDR3 region has the DNA TGCGCCAGCAGTATAACAGGGGAGAATAAAGCTTTCTTT. Protein sequence: CASSITGENKAFF.